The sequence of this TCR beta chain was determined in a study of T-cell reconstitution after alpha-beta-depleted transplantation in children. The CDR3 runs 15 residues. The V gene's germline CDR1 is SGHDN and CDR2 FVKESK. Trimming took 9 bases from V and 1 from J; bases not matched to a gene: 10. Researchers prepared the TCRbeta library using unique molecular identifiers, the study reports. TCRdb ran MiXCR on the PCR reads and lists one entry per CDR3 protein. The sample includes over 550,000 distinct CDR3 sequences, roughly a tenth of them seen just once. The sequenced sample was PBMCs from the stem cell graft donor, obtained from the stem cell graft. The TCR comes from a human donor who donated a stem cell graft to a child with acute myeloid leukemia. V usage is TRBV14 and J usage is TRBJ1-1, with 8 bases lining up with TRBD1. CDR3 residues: CASTGQGTSNTEAFF. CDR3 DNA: TGTGCCAGTACAGGACAGGGTACTTCGAACACTGAAGCTTTCTTT.